Below are 16 T cell receptor beta chains sequenced from a single sample in a study of blood T cell repertoires in COVID-19. TCRdb's copy holds only in-frame clones and misses some; the assay was immunoSEQ multiplex PCR. The repertoire holds around 100,000 clones, with over 75% as singletons. Material: peripheral blood. These TCRs come from a woman in her fifties or sixties with acute or convalescent COVID-19.

The chain employs TRBV3-1 (or the pseudogene TRBV3-2) and TRBJ1-3, with 9 nucleotides matching TRBD1. Germline CDR1 LGHDT, CDR2 YNNKEL (reference sequence). CDR3 size: 15 residues. Trimming cost V 1 base and J 4 bases; bases outside gene matches: 2. In DNA form, the CDR3 reads TGTGCCAGCAGCCAAGGGGGGACAGGGGGAAACACCATATATTTT. Residues: CASSQGGTGGNTIYF.

The V call is TRBV5-1, the J call TRBJ2-1; 7 positions agree with TRBD2. Trimming removed 5 bases from V and 6 bases from J; junction bases left unmatched: 8. The CDR3 runs to 14 residues. The germline gives CDR1 SGHRS, CDR2 YFSETQ. CDR3 region: CASSPAGEGNEQFF. CDR3 in DNA: TGCGCCAGCAGTCCCGCGGGAGAGGGCAATGAGCAGTTCTTC. Drawing the rest from reference TRBV5-1 and TRBJ2-1, the complete variable domain is KAGVTQTPRYLIKTRGQQVTLSCSPISGHRSVSWYQQTPGQGLQFLFEYFSETQRNKGNFPGRFSGRQFSNSRSEMNVSTLELGDSALYLCASSPAGEGNEQFFGPGTRLTVL.

V and J are TRBV7-2 and TRBJ2-7; 16 bases are shared with TRBD2. Germline V CDR1 and CDR2: SGHTA, FQGNSA. This CDR3 has 16 amino acids. V shed 5 bases and J 3 bases; nucleotides not matched to a gene: 4. Here the CDR3 reads CASSLGLAGGFYEQYF. As DNA, the CDR3 is TGTGCCAGCAGCCTGGGACTAGCGGGAGGGTTCTACGAGCAGTACTTC. Using reference TRBV7-2 and TRBJ2-7 for the parts outside the CDR3, the full variable domain is GAGVSQSPSNKVTEKGKDVELRCDPISGHTALYWYRQSLGQGLEFLIYFQGNSAPDKSGLPSDRFSAERTGGSVSTLTIQRTQQEDSAVYLCASSLGLAGGFYEQYFGPGTRLTVT.

This sequence joins TRBV6-4 and TRBJ1-6; D gene unclear. Germline CDR1 reads MRHNA; CDR2 reads SNTAGT. The CDR3 is 15 residues long. The V end lost 5 bases, the J end lost 7 bases, and 15 bases lay between the germline ends. The CDR3 sequence is CASSPDELENSPLHF. CDR3 nucleotide sequence: TGTGCCAGCAGTCCTGACGAATTGGAGAATTCACCCCTCCACTTT.

This chain joins TRBV12-3 or TRBV12-4 and TRBJ2-2; D is ambiguous. This CDR3 is 13 amino acids long. V lost 6 bases and J lost 2, with 7 bases in between. The CDR3 DNA is TGTGCCAGCAGACAACCCAACACCGGGGAGCTGTTTTTT. Translating it yields CASRQPNTGELFF.

The rearrangement uses TRBV18 and TRBJ1-5; D is unresolved. Germline V CDR1 and CDR2: KGHSH, LQKENI. The CDR3 totals 15 residues. Trimming shortened V by 6 bases and J by 3 bases, and 15 bases separated the two germline ends. The DNA of the CDR3 is TGTGCCAGCTCGTCTGCAGGTCATACCAATCAGCCCCAGCATTTT. Its protein product is CASSSAGHTNQPQHF.

This clone appeared once. The V gene is TRBV12-3 or TRBV12-4, the J gene TRBJ1-2; 11 nucleotides match TRBD1. The junction had 4 bases not matched to a gene; V was cut back by 6 bases and J by 7 bases. The CDR3 has 13 residues. DNA of the CDR3: TGTGCCAGCAGGCCCGGGACAGGGGGTGGCTACACCTTC. It specifies CASRPGTGGGYTF.

The J gene is TRBJ1-2, the V gene TRBV5-1, with D unresolved. The CDR3 length is 12 residues. Trimming took 0 bases from V and 6 from J, leaving 6 bases between them. From germline, CDR1 is SGHRS and CDR2 YFSETQ. The CDR3 loop reads CASSLAFDGYTF. CDR3 nucleotide sequence: TGCGCCAGCAGCTTGGCCTTTGATGGCTACACCTTC.

The V gene is TRBV5-1, the J gene TRBJ1-1; D is possibly TRBD1 (5 bases). This CDR3 is 14 amino acids long. V lost 6 bases, J lost 1 base, and 13 bases lay in between. Germline V CDR1 and CDR2: SGHRS, YFSETQ. The DNA for the CDR3 is TGCGCCAGCAACCCGGGGGGGACGAACACTGAAGCTTTCTTT. Protein product: CASNPGGTNTEAFF.

The rearrangement links TRBV6-2 or TRBV6-3 to TRBJ2-7; D possibly corresponds to TRBD2 (6 bases). CDR1 is MNHEY and CDR2 is SVGEGT in the germline V gene. The CDR3 contains 14 residues. V shed 4 bases and J shed 4 bases, with 14 bases lying between them. The CDR3 is CASSWTLGGYEQYF. In DNA form, the CDR3 reads TGTGCCAGCAGTTGGACCTTGGGGGGATACGAGCAGTACTTC.

The gene calls are TRBV6-6 and TRBJ1-1; D unresolved. The germline V gene encodes CDR1 MNHNY and CDR2 SVGAGI (reference sequence). The CDR3 has 13 residues. The ends were cut back, 7 bases at V and 1 base at J, with 10 bases in the middle. Here the CDR3 reads CASTQVGNTEAFF. CDR3 sequence (DNA): TGTGCCAGCACCCAAGTCGGGAACACTGAAGCTTTCTTT.

This clone has only one observation. The chain recombines TRBV4-1 with TRBJ2-3; TRBD2 is a possible D gene (7 bases). Germline-derived CDR1 and CDR2 are MGHRA and YSYEKL. The V end lost 1 base, the J end lost 4 bases, and 18 bases lay between the germline ends. The CDR3 totals 17 residues. DNA for the CDR3: TGCGCCAGCAGCCAAGGGGGAGGGGGAGTGCCCTCAGATACGCAGTATTTT. This sequence encodes CASSQGGGGVPSDTQYF.

J is TRBJ2-5 and V is TRBV5-1; 9 bases line up with TRBD2. The CDR3 extends over 14 amino acids. Losses at the gene ends were 2 bases for V and 2 bases for J; bases not matched to a gene: 1. From germline, CDR1 is SGHRS and CDR2 YFSETQ. The CDR3, as DNA: TGCGCCAGCAGCTTCCTAGCGGGGCAAGAGACCCAGTACTTC. It encodes CASSFLAGQETQYF.

The chain carries TRBV29-1 and TRBJ1-1; no clear D gene. The germline V and J ends were trimmed by 2 bases and 4 bases, with 11 bases remaining between them. This CDR3 contains 13 residues. The germline CDR1 and CDR2 sequences are SQVTM and ANQGSEA. The CDR3 loop is CSVERGVGTEAFF. DNA for the CDR3: TGCAGCGTTGAACGGGGTGTTGGCACTGAAGCTTTCTTT.

The chain joins TRBV29-1 to TRBJ2-1; tentatively, D is TRBD2 (5 bases). Trimming shortened V by 3 bases and J by 3 bases, and 12 bases separated the two germline ends. The CDR3 covers 14 residues. The V gene's germline CDR1 is SQVTM and CDR2 ANQGSEA. CDR3 residues: CSVDRLAFYNEQFF. The DNA for the CDR3 is TGCAGCGTTGATAGGCTAGCTTTCTACAATGAGCAGTTCTTC.

The rearrangement uses TRBV27 and TRBJ2-7; 10 bases map to TRBD2. The V gene end was trimmed by 4 bases and the J gene end by 2 bases; junction bases not matched to a gene: 2. Germline V CDR1 and CDR2: MNHEY, SMNVEV (reference sequence). The CDR3 consists of 14 residues. The CDR3 sequence: CASSWTSGPYEQYF. CDR3 coding DNA: TGTGCCAGCAGTTGGACTAGCGGCCCCTACGAGCAGTACTTC.